This T cell receptor (beta chain) appears in the sequencing data of a study of T cell repertoires in cytomegalovirus infection. The CDR3 totals 18 residues. Trimming took 2 bases from V and 0 from J, leaving 19 bases between them. Germline CDR1 and CDR2: MNHEY and SMNVEV (reference sequence). Each CDR3 protein is one row after TCRdb ran MiXCR on the reads. The sample carries about 890,000 distinct CDR3 sequences, approximately 32% recorded once. Study observations and caveats: The ex vivo response was dominated by HLA-C-restricted CMV-specific TCR beta clonotypes.

This clonotype has only a few counts. Its antigen is as yet unknown. The receptor was isolated from a human donor in good health (CMV status not recorded). Some clones in this sample may be carry-over from other donors' samples. Sequenced here: cultured CD8+ T cells from PBMCs, sampled from culture after CMV antigen stimulation. V usage is TRBV27 and J usage is TRBJ1-1; D is uncertain. CDR3 DNA: TGTGCCAGCAGTTTAAGCTCCCTAAGGAGCTACATGAACACTGAAGCTTTCTTT. This gives the protein CASSLSSLRSYMNTEAFF.